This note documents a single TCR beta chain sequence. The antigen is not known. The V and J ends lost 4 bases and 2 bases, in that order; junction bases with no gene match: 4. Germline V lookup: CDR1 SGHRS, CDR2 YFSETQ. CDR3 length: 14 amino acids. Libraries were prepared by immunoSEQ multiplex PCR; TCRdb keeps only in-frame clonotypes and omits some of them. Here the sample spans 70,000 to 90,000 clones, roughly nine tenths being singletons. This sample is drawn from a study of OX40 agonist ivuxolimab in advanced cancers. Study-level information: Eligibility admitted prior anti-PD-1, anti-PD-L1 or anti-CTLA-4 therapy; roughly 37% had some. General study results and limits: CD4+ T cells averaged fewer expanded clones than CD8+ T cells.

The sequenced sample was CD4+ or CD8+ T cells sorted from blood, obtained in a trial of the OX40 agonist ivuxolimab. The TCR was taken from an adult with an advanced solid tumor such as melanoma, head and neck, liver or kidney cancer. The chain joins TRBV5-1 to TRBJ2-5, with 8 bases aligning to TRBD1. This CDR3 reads CASSIQGGQETQYF. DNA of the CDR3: TGCGCCAGCAGCATACAGGGGGGACAAGAGACCCAGTACTTC.